The 16 T cell receptor beta chains below were found in one sample sequenced in a study of blood T cell repertoires in COVID-19. Profiling relied on immunoSEQ multiplex PCR, and the TCRdb table lists in-frame clones only, not all of them. Of some 35,000 clones listed, over 70% are singletons. The sequenced sample was peripheral blood. These receptors were collected from a man aged 55 to 69 with active COVID-19.

The gene calls are TRBV29-1 and TRBJ2-7; TRBD1 matches 10 bases. Trimming took 6 bases from V and 1 from J; bases not matched to a gene: 6. The CDR3 runs to 14 residues. Germline assignment: CDR1 SQVTM and CDR2 ANQGSEA. Here the CDR3 reads CSVVGQGGSYEQYF. CDR3 DNA: TGCAGCGTAGTAGGACAGGGGGGATCCTACGAGCAGTACTTC.

The chain employs TRBV18 and TRBJ1-2; TRBD1 aligns across 8 bases. There are 15 residues in the CDR3. Germline V gives CDR1 KGHSH, CDR2 LQKENI. After removal of 0 bases from V and 4 bases from J, the junction contained 4 bases not matched to a gene. CDR3 protein: CASSPPGQGVYGYTF. Written as DNA, the CDR3 is TGTGCCAGCTCACCACCAGGACAGGGAGTCTATGGCTACACCTTC.

The chain is built from TRBV3-1 (or the pseudogene TRBV3-2) and TRBJ2-1; TRBD2 aligns across 8 bases. The CDR3 has 18 residues. Germline V CDR1 and CDR2: LGHDT, YNNKEL (reference sequence). Losses at the gene ends were 3 bases for V and 0 bases for J; bases not matched to a gene: 10. The CDR3 reads CASSQIGATSGSYNEQFF. The CDR3 DNA is TGTGCCAGCAGCCAGATAGGGGCCACTAGCGGCTCCTACAATGAGCAGTTCTTC.

The chain uses TRBV27 and TRBJ2-7; weak D call: TRBD1 (5 bases). Germline lookup yields CDR1 MNHEY and CDR2 SMNVEV (reference sequence). Trimming took 5 bases from V and 0 from J, leaving 8 bases between them. This CDR3 is 13 amino acids long. CDR3 residues: CASSPGISYEQYF. CDR3 bases: TGTGCCAGCAGTCCAGGGATCTCCTACGAGCAGTACTTC.

The V call is TRBV28, the J call TRBJ2-5; 10 bases map to TRBD1. Losses at the gene ends were 4 bases for V and 7 bases for J; bases not matched to a gene: 9. The CDR3 is 15 amino acids. Germline V gene sequence: CDR1 MDHEN, CDR2 SYDVKM. The CDR3 DNA is TGTGCCAGCAGTTCATTTTCCGGGACAGGGGTGACCCAGTACTTC. This encodes CASSSFSGTGVTQYF.

This clone came up once. J is TRBJ2-1 and V is TRBV7-2; D is uncertain. The CDR3 length is 13 residues. V was pared by 3 bases and J by 8 bases, with 11 bases between. CDR1 is SGHTA and CDR2 is FQGNSA in the germline V gene. CDR3 nucleotide sequence: TGTGCCAGCAGCTTGGCAGTCGCCCATGAGCAGTTCTTC. Translated, it gives CASSLAVAHEQFF.

The table lists this clone with a count of one. The chain recombines TRBV28 with TRBJ2-2, with TRBD1 identical over 8 bases. This CDR3 has 17 residues. CDR1 MDHEN and CDR2 SYDVKM come from the germline V gene. The J segment lost 7 bases and the V segment lost 3 bases, leaving 13 bases of the junction unmatched. The DNA for the CDR3 is TGTGCCAGCAGTTTTCAGTTCTTTCCAGGGGGCTACGGGGAGCTGTTTTTT. Translation gives CASSFQFFPGGYGELFF.

By share, this clone ranks as medium-sized. The CDR3 protein is CASSLLRAGGTSTDTQYF. The CDR3 DNA sequence: TGTGCCAGCAGTTTATTAAGAGCGGGAGGAACTAGCACAGATACGCAGTATTTT. The chain uses TRBV27 and TRBJ2-3; 9 bases match TRBD2. J gave up 0 bases and V 1 base, and 8 bases lay outside the gene matches. The CDR3 is 18 residues long. Germline CDR1 MNHEY, CDR2 SMNVEV (reference sequence).

The genes are TRBV5-4 and TRBJ2-4; 9 bases fit TRBD1. The V gene end was trimmed by 3 bases and the J gene end by 7 bases; junction bases not matched to a gene: 5. The CDR3 covers 14 residues. Germline assignment: CDR1 SGHNT and CDR2 YYREEE (reference sequence). CDR3 in amino acids: CASSSPQGANIQYF. Written as DNA, the CDR3 is TGTGCCAGCAGCTCACCACAGGGGGCGAACATTCAGTACTTC.

The gene calls are TRBV6-2 or TRBV6-3 and TRBJ1-2, with 8 nucleotides matching TRBD1. The CDR3 consists of 16 residues. After removal of 2 bases from V and 2 bases from J, the junction contained 7 bases not matched to a gene. Germline lookup yields CDR1 MNHEY and CDR2 SVGEGT. The DNA for the CDR3 is TGTGCCAGCAGTTACGCCGGGACAGGTGAAAACTATGGCTACACCTTC. This translates into CASSYAGTGENYGYTF.

The gene calls are TRBV27 and TRBJ2-2; D remains ambiguous. Trimming cost V 9 bases and J 4 bases, with 9 bases left between them. Germline assignment: CDR1 MNHEY and CDR2 SMNVEV (reference sequence). The CDR3 totals 12 residues. The CDR3 DNA is TGTGCCAGTTCACATGGCACCGGGGAGCTGTTTTTT. Translated, it gives CASSHGTGELFF.

The chain employs TRBV2 and TRBJ2-7, with TRBD2 matching 8 bases. Germline V gene data show CDR1 as SNHLY and CDR2 as FYNNEI. This CDR3 spans 14 amino acids. V was pared by 4 bases and J by 2 bases, with 4 bases of the junction left unmatched. The CDR3 nucleotides are TGTGCCAGCAGTGGAACTAGCGGCGCCTACGAGCAGTACTTC. This sequence encodes CASSGTSGAYEQYF.

V is TRBV7-9 and J is TRBJ2-1; D unresolved. V gave up 7 bases and J gave up 2 bases, with 12 bases separating them. The length of the CDR3 is 14 residues. Per germline, CDR1 SEHNR and CDR2 FQNEAQ (reference sequence). The CDR3 DNA reads as TGTGCCAGCACACTCCTATCCGCCTACAATGAGCAGTTCTTC. Its translation: CASTLLSAYNEQFF.

Here the CDR3 reads CASSSGQGAYEQFF. The CDR3 nucleotides are TGCGCCAGCAGCTCGGGACAGGGGGCGTATGAGCAGTTCTTC. This chain joins TRBV5-1 and TRBJ2-1, with 12 bases matching TRBD1. Germline CDR1 SGHRS, CDR2 YFSETQ. Unmatched junction bases numbered 3, after V lost 3 bases and J lost 8 bases. The CDR3 is 14 residues long. Using reference TRBV5-1 and TRBJ2-1 for the parts outside the CDR3, the full variable domain is KAGVTQTPRYLIKTRGQQVTLSCSPISGHRSVSWYQQTPGQGLQFLFEYFSETQRNKGNFPGRFSGRQFSNSRSEMNVSTLELGDSALYLCASSSGQGAYEQFFGPGTRLTVL.

The chain has TRBV11-2 and TRBJ2-7; 14 bases agree with TRBD2. Germline assignment: CDR1 SGHAT and CDR2 FQNNGV. CDR3 length: 16 amino acids. V dropped 5 bases and J dropped 3; count of bases not matched to a gene: 6. CDR3 coding DNA: TGTGCCAGCAGCGTGACGACTAGCGGGAGGGTCTACGAGCAGTACTTC. Translating gives CASSVTTSGRVYEQYF.

The chain carries TRBV28 and TRBJ2-7; 7 positions match TRBD2. Unmatched junction bases numbered 3, after V lost 4 bases and J lost 6 bases. CDR1 is MDHEN, CDR2 SYDVKM, per germline. The CDR3 is made up of 12 amino acids. The DNA of the CDR3 is TGTGCCAGCAGTTCACTAGCGCGCGAGCAGTACTTC. Protein sequence: CASSSLAREQYF.